These 24 T cell receptor beta chains originate from one sample sequenced in a study of T cell changes during pregnancy in multiple sclerosis. Here immunoSEQ multiplex PCR was the method, and the copy in TCRdb shows in-frame clones only, minus some. The repertoire holds around 80,000 clones, with 92% as singletons. The material sequenced was peripheral blood, taken before pregnancy. The receptors shown here come from a female donor with multiple sclerosis, enrolled in a pregnancy study.

The V and J genes are TRBV5-4 and TRBJ2-2, with D tentatively TRBD1 (5 bases). The CDR3 is made up of 16 amino acids. Trimming left V 4 bases short and J 2 bases short, with 15 bases between. CDR1 is SGHNT, CDR2 YYREEE, per germline (reference sequence). CDR3 DNA sequence: TGTGCCAGCAGCCCCCGATGGACACCAAACACCGGGGAGCTGTTTTTT. Its translation is CASSPRWTPNTGELFF.

The chain employs TRBV7-8 and TRBJ1-1; 7 nucleotides align to TRBD1. J lost 4 bases, V lost 5 bases, and 10 bases had no gene match. Germline V CDR1 and CDR2: SGHVS, FQNEAQ. The CDR3 totals 15 residues. CDR3 nucleotide sequence: TGTGCCAGCAGCACCCGGACAGGCCGCTCCACTGAAGCTTTCTTT. Translated: CASSTRTGRSTEAFF. Looking up the rest from reference TRBV7-8 and TRBJ1-1 gives the full variable domain: GAGVSQSPRYKVAKRGQDVALRCDPISGHVSLFWYQQALGQGPEFLTYFQNEAQLDKSGLPSDRFFAERPEGSVSTLKIQRTQQEDSAVYLCASSTRTGRSTEAFFGQGTRLTVV.

The chain has TRBV11-3 and TRBJ2-3, with a tentative D call TRBD1 (5 bases). Germline-derived CDR1 and CDR2 are SGHNT and YENEEA. Trimming pared 3 bases from V and 3 bases from J, leaving 16 bases between. CDR3 length: 16 residues. CDR3 DNA: TGTGCCAGCAGCTTGGAATGGGGCCAGGGAACAGATACGCAGTATTTT. Protein product: CASSLEWGQGTDTQYF.

The chain carries TRBV7-8 and TRBJ2-2; TRBD2 aligns across 7 bases. The CDR3 totals 16 residues. V lost 6 bases to trimming and J lost 1 base; unmatched junction nucleotides: 8. CDR1 and CDR2 (germline): SGHVS, FQNEAQ. CDR3 bases: TGTGCCAGCAGTTTCTCAAGCGGGGTGAACACCGGGGAGCTGTTTTTT. This gives the protein CASSFSSGVNTGELFF.

V and J are TRBV6-5 and TRBJ2-1, with TRBD2 matching over 9 bases. Germline V lookup: CDR1 MNHEY, CDR2 SVGAGI. This CDR3 is 13 amino acids long. The junction had 7 bases not matched to a gene; V was cut back by 8 bases and J by 8 bases. CDR3 residues: CASWGGGADEQFF. In DNA, the CDR3 is TGTGCCAGCTGGGGCGGGGGGGCCGATGAGCAGTTCTTC.

V is TRBV6-6 and J is TRBJ2-2, with 7 bases identical to TRBD1. In germline, CDR1 is MNHNY, CDR2 SVGAGI (reference sequence). CDR3 length equals 16 residues. V was clipped by 4 bases and J by 6 bases; unmatched bases: 11. CDR3 in DNA: TGTGCCAGCAGTTCCCGGAAAGGGGGCAGGTCCGGGGAGCTGTTTTTT. It encodes CASSSRKGGRSGELFF.

The chain is built from TRBV5-1 and TRBJ1-2; TRBD1 matches 7 bases. After removal of 2 bases from V and 5 bases from J, the junction contained 9 bases not matched to a gene. Germline CDR1 SGHRS, CDR2 YFSETQ. The CDR3 runs 15 residues. The CDR3: CASSLLTGMGYGYTF. The CDR3 nucleotides read TGCGCCAGCAGCTTATTGACAGGGATGGGATATGGCTACACCTTC.

This CDR3 reads CASSLRAGGLIDTQYF. CDR3 bases: TGCGCCAGCAGCTTGCGAGCGGGGGGGCTGATAGATACGCAGTATTTT. The chain couples TRBV5-1 to TRBJ2-3, with TRBD2 matching over 10 bases. The CDR3 totals 16 residues. With 1 base clipped from V and 5 bases from J, the junction kept 7 bases outside the gene matches. Germline-derived CDR1 and CDR2 are SGHRS and YFSETQ.

The chain carries TRBV2 and TRBJ1-1; perhaps TRBD1 as D (5 bases). Germline V gene data show CDR1 as SNHLY and CDR2 as FYNNEI. The CDR3 totals 16 residues. The V gene lost 0 bases and the J gene lost 1 base, with 12 bases spanning the gap. This chain's CDR3 is CASSEAGGRENTEAFF. In nucleotides, the CDR3 is TGTGCCAGCAGTGAAGCGGGAGGCAGGGAGAACACTGAAGCTTTCTTT.

This chain joins TRBV19 and TRBJ1-2, with 8 bases lining up with TRBD1. Germline CDR1 is LNHDA and CDR2 is SQIVND (reference sequence). Trimming at V came to 1 base and at J to 5 bases, leaving 6 bases not matched to a gene. This CDR3 spans 15 amino acids. The CDR3 nucleotides are TGTGCCAGTAGTATAGGGGGGACAGGAGCTTATGGCTACACCTTC. Translation: CASSIGGTGAYGYTF.

This chain links TRBV6-1 with TRBJ1-2; 7 nucleotides line up with TRBD1. V trimming: 7 bases; J trimming: 8 bases; junction bases outside the gene matches: 10. CDR3 length equals 13 residues. From germline, CDR1 is MNHNS and CDR2 SASEGT. The CDR3 protein is CASNENRGWGYTF. The CDR3 nucleotides read TGTGCCAGCAACGAGAACAGGGGTTGGGGCTACACCTTC.

This chain connects TRBV5-1 to TRBJ2-4; a weak D match, TRBD2 (5 bases). The germline V and J ends were trimmed by 5 bases and 5 bases, with 17 bases remaining between them. The CDR3 runs to 15 residues. Germline V gene lookup returns CDR1 SGHRS and CDR2 YFSETQ. The CDR3 DNA is TGCGCCAGCAGTGTGGGCTTCGGGCGGGAAAACATTCAGTACTTC. This sequence encodes CASSVGFGRENIQYF.

This clone has a single count. V and J are TRBV4-1 and TRBJ1-1; D uncertain. Germline V gives CDR1 MGHRA, CDR2 YSYEKL. The V and J ends lost 4 bases and 5 bases respectively, with 14 bases between them. This CDR3 contains 14 residues. As DNA, the CDR3 is TGCGCCAGCAGCCCCCAGAGGTCGGGGACTGAAGCTTTCTTT. This encodes CASSPQRSGTEAFF.

This clone was recorded only once. The rearrangement links TRBV27 to TRBJ1-3, with 8 bases identical to TRBD1. With V trimmed by 6 bases and J by 1 base, 14 bases remained unmatched. Germline assignment: CDR1 MNHEY and CDR2 SMNVEV (reference sequence). This CDR3 is built from 18 residues. The CDR3 sequence is CASRQYGRDRNSGNTIYF. DNA of the CDR3: TGTGCCAGCAGGCAATACGGACGGGACAGGAATTCTGGAAACACCATATATTTT.

The sample holds a few counts of this clone. The chain links TRBV29-1 to TRBJ2-2; the match to TRBD2 covers 8 bases. Trimming at V came to 6 bases and at J to 6 bases, leaving 0 bases not matched to a gene. The CDR3 runs 11 residues. Germline CDR1 is SQVTM and CDR2 is ANQGSEA. The CDR3 region is CSVGRAGELFF. The CDR3 coding sequence is TGCAGCGTCGGGAGGGCCGGGGAGCTGTTTTTT.

J is TRBJ2-7 and V is TRBV16; 9 positions match TRBD1. Looked up from germline, CDR1 is KGHSY and CDR2 is FQNENV. The CDR3 spans 15 residues. Trimming removed 3 bases from V and 2 bases from J; junction bases left unmatched: 5. The CDR3 DNA is TGTGCCAGCAGCCACCCGGGACAGGGAACCTACGAGCAGTACTTC. Its protein is CASSHPGQGTYEQYF.

This chain joins TRBV7-2 and TRBJ2-7; D gene uncertain. V gave up 1 base and J gave up 0 bases, with 7 bases separating them. Germline CDR1 is SGHTA and CDR2 is FQGNSA. This CDR3 comprises 14 residues. The DNA for the CDR3 is TGTGCCAGCAGCTTAGGGCAGGCCTCCTACGAGCAGTACTTC. This codes for CASSLGQASYEQYF. The whole variable domain, remainder taken from reference TRBV7-2 and TRBJ2-7, is GAGVSQSPSNKVTEKGKDVELRCDPISGHTALYWYRQSLGQGLEFLIYFQGNSAPDKSGLPSDRFSAERTGGSVSTLTIQRTQQEDSAVYLCASSLGQASYEQYFGPGTRLTVT.

This clone was picked up one time. The chain has TRBV27 and TRBJ1-1; D remains ambiguous. This CDR3 is built from 14 residues. CDR1 MNHEY and CDR2 SMNVEV come from the germline V gene (reference sequence). Between the trimmed V and J ends, which lost 1 base and 1 base, there was a span of 7 bases. The chain's CDR3 is CASSLFPKNTEAFF. The DNA of the CDR3 is TGTGCCAGCAGTTTATTTCCCAAGAACACTGAAGCTTTCTTT.

About this clone: The identical CDR3 is also encoded by other nucleotide sequences in the sample. The chain employs TRBV2 and TRBJ2-5, with 8 bases aligning to TRBD2. The germline gives CDR1 SNHLY, CDR2 FYNNEI. The CDR3 is 13 amino acids. The V segment lost 8 bases and the J segment 5 bases; nucleotides outside the gene matches: 7. The CDR3 nucleotides are TGTGCCAGCCGGGAGGGGGTACAGGAGACCCAGTACTTC. Residues: CASREGVQETQYF.

The rearrangement links TRBV7-9 to TRBJ1-2, with D possibly being TRBD1 (5 bases). Germline V gives CDR1 SEHNR, CDR2 FQNEAQ (reference sequence). The V end was cut by 5 bases, the J end by 2 bases, with 12 bases between. The CDR3 extends over 14 amino acids. The CDR3 region has the DNA TGTGCCAGCAGCCCCCGGGGGGGAAACTATGGCTACACCTTC. It encodes CASSPRGGNYGYTF. Combining the CDR3 with reference TRBV7-9 and TRBJ1-2 gives the whole variable domain DTGVSQNPRHKITKRGQNVTFRCDPISEHNRLYWYRQTLGQGPEFLTYFQNEAQLEKSRLLSDRFSAERPKGSFSTLEIQRTEQGDSAMYLCASSPRGGNYGYTFGSGTRLTVV.

V and J are TRBV28 and TRBJ2-6; the D is unclear. This CDR3 has 14 amino acids. Germline values: CDR1 MDHEN, CDR2 SYDVKM. Trimming shortened V by 3 bases and J by 1 base, and 4 bases separated the two germline ends. CDR3 in amino acids: CASSLRSGANVLTF. In nucleotides, the CDR3 is TGTGCCAGCAGTTTGAGGTCTGGGGCCAACGTCCTGACTTTC.

This rearrangement joins TRBV18 to TRBJ1-6; 8 nucleotides match TRBD1. Germline V lookup: CDR1 KGHSH, CDR2 LQKENI. Losses at the gene ends were 6 bases for V and 5 bases for J; bases not matched to a gene: 6. This CDR3 is built from 15 residues. The CDR3 protein is CASSQRTGNNSPLHF. The CDR3, as DNA: TGTGCCAGCTCCCAACGGACAGGGAATAATTCACCCCTCCACTTT.

V gene TRBV6-5 combines with J gene TRBJ2-7; 11 positions agree with TRBD1. The CDR3 runs to 14 residues. Germline values: CDR1 MNHEY, CDR2 SVGAGI. Unmatched junction bases numbered 4, after V lost 5 bases and J lost 4 bases. The CDR3 loop reads CASSGDRGSYEQYF. For the CDR3, the DNA is TGTGCCAGCAGTGGGGACAGGGGGTCGTACGAGCAGTACTTC.

This sequence joins TRBV19 and TRBJ1-1; D is uncertain. Trimming pared 1 base from V and 4 bases from J, leaving 7 bases between. This CDR3 is built from 13 residues. From germline, CDR1 is LNHDA and CDR2 SQIVND (reference sequence). Here the CDR3 DNA reads TGTGCCAGTAGTATAGTGCGGGGCACTGAAGCTTTCTTT. Its translation is CASSIVRGTEAFF.